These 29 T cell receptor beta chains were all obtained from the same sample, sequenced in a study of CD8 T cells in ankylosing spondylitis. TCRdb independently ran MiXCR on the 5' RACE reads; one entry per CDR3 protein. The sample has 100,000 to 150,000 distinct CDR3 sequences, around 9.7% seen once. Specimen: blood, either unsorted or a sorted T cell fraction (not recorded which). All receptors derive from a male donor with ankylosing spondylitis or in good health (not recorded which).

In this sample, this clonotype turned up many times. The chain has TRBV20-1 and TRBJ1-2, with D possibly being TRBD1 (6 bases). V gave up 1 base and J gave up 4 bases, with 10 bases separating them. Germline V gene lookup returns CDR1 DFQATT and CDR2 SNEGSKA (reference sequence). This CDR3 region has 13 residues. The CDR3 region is CSARGGASYGYTF. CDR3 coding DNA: TGCAGTGCTAGAGGGGGGGCGAGCTATGGCTACACCTTC.

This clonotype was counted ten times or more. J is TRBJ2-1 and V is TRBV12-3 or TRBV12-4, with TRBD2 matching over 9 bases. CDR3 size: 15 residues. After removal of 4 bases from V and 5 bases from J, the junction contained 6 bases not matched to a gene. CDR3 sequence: CASSSGTSLHNEQFF. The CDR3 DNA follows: TGTGCCAGCAGTTCCGGGACTAGCCTCCACAATGAGCAGTTCTTC.

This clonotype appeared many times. In DNA, the CDR3 is TGCAGCGTTGACGATGGTACCGAGCAGTACTTC. This codes for CSVDDGTEQYF. J is TRBJ2-7 and V is TRBV29-1; no clear D gene. The germline gives CDR1 SQVTM, CDR2 ANQGSEA. V was pared by 3 bases and J by 6 bases, with 9 bases between. This CDR3 is 11 amino acids long.

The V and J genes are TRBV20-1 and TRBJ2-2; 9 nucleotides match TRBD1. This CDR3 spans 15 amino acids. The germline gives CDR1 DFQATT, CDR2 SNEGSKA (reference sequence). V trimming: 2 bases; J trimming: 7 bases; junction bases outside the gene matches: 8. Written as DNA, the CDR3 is TGCAGTGCTAGATCTGGGACAGGGACTGGCGGGGAGCTGTTTTTT. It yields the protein CSARSGTGTGGELFF.

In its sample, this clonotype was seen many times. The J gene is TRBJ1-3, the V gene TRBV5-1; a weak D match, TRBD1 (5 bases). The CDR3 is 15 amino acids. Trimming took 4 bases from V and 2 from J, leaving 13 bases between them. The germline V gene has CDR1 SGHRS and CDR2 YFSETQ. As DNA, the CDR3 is TGCGCCAGCAGCCCAAGCGGGGGTGCTGGAAACACCATATATTTT. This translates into CASSPSGGAGNTIYF.

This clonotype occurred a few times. The CDR3 here is CASRDGLAGVPEQYF. The CDR3, as DNA: TGTGCCAGCAGAGACGGACTAGCGGGAGTTCCCGAGCAGTACTTC. The chain uses TRBV5-5 and TRBJ2-7; TRBD2 matches at 13 bases. Germline CDR1 and CDR2: SGHKS and YYEKEE (reference sequence). V lost 5 bases and J lost 6; bases outside the gene matches: 8. The CDR3 totals 15 residues.

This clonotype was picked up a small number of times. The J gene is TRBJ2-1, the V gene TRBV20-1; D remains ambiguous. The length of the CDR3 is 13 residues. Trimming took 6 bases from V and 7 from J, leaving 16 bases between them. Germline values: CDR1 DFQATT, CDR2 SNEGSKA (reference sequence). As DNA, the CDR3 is TGCAGTGCAGAGAAGGTACCCGGGAATGAGCAGTTCTTC. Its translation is CSAEKVPGNEQFF.

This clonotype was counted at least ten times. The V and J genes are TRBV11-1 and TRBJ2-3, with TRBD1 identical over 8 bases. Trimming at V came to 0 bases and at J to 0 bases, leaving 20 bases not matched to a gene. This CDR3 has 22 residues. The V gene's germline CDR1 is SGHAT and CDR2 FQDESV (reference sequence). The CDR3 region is CASSLAHGSGGALGTSTDTQYF. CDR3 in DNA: TGTGCCAGCAGCTTAGCGCATGGTTCAGGGGGCGCATTAGGTACAAGCACAGATACGCAGTATTTT.

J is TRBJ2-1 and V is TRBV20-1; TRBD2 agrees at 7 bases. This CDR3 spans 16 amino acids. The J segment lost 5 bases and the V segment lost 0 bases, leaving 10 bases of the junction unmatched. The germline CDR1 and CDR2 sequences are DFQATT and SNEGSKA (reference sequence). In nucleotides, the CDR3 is TGCAGTGCTAGAGATCCGTCGCGGGAGCCGGACAATGAGCAGTTCTTC. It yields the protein CSARDPSREPDNEQFF.

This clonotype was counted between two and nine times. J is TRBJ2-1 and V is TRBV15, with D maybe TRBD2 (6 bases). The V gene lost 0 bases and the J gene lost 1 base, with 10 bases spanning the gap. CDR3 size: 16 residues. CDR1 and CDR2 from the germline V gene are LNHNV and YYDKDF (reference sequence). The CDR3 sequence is CATSRDRGISYNEQFF. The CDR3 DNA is TGTGCCACCAGCAGAGATCGGGGGATATCCTACAATGAGCAGTTCTTC.

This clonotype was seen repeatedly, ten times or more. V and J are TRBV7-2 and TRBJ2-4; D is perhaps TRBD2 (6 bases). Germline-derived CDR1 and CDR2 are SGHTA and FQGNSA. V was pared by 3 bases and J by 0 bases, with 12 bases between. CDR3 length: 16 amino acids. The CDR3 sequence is CASSLRDGLAKNIQYF. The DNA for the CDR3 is TGTGCCAGCAGCTTGCGGGACGGTCTAGCCAAAAACATTCAGTACTTC. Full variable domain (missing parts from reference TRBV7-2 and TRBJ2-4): GAGVSQSPSNKVTEKGKDVELRCDPISGHTALYWYRQSLGQGLEFLIYFQGNSAPDKSGLPSDRFSAERTGGSVSTLTIQRTQQEDSAVYLCASSLRDGLAKNIQYFGAGTRLSVL.

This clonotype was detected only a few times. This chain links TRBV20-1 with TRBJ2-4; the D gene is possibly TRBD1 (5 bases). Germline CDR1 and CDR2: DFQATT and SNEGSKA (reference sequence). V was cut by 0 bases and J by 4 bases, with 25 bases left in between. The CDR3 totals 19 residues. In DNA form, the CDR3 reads TGCAGTGCTAGAGATTTTAGGGGTGGAGCCCTAAAGGGAAAAAACATTCAGTACTTC. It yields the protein CSARDFRGGALKGKNIQYF.

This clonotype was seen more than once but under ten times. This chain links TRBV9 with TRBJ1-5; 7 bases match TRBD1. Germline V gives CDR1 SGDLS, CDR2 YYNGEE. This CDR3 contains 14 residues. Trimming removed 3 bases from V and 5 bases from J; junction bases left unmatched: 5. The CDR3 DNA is TGTGCCAGCAGCGCCGGGGACAGTCATCAGCCCCAGCATTTT. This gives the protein CASSAGDSHQPQHF.

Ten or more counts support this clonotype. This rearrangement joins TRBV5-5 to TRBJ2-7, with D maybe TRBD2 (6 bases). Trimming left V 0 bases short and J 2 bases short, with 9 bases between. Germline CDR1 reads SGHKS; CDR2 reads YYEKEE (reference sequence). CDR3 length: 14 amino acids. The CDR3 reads CASSLVSGTYEQYF. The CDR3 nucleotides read TGTGCCAGCAGCTTGGTTAGCGGAACCTACGAGCAGTACTTC.

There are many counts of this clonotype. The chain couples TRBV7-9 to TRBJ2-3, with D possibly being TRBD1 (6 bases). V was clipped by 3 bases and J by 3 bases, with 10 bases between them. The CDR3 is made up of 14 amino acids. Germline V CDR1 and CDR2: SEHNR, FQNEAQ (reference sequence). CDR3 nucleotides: TGTGCCAGCAGCTTCGAAACAGGGACAGATACGCAGTATTTT. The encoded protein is CASSFETGTDTQYF.

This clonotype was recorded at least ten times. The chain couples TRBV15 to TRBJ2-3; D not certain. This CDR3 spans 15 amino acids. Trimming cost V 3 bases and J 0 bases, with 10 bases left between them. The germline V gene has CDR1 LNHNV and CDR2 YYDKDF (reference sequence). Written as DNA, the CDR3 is TGTGCCACCAGCAGCGGCGCGCTTAGCACAGATACGCAGTATTTT. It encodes CATSSGALSTDTQYF.

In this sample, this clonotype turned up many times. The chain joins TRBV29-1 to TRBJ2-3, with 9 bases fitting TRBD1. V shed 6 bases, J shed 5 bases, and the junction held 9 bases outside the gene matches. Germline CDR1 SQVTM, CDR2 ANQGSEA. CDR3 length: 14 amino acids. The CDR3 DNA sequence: TGCAGCGTAAAAACAGGGGGCATGAAAGATACGCAGTATTTT. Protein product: CSVKTGGMKDTQYF.

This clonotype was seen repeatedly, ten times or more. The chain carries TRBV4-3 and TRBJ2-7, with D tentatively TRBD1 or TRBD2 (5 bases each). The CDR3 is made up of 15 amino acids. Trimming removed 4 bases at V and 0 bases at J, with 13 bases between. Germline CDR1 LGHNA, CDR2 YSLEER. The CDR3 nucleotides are TGCGCCAGCAGCCCGGGACGAGGAAGCTCCTACGAGCAGTACTTC. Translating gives CASSPGRGSSYEQYF.

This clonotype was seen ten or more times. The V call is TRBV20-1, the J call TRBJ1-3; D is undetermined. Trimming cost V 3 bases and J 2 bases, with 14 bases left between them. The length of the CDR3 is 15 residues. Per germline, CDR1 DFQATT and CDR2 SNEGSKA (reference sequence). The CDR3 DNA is TGCAGTGCTAGTGCGGACGGACCCCCTGGAAACACCATATATTTT. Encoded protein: CSASADGPPGNTIYF.

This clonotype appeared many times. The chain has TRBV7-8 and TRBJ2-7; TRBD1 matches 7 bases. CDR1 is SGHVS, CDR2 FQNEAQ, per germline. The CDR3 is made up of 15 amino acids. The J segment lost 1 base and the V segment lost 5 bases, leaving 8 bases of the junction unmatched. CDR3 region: CASSVQGPGSYEQYF. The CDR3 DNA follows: TGTGCCAGCAGCGTACAGGGGCCTGGATCCTACGAGCAGTACTTC. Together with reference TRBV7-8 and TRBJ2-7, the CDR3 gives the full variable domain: GAGVSQSPRYKVAKRGQDVALRCDPISGHVSLFWYQQALGQGPEFLTYFQNEAQLDKSGLPSDRFFAERPEGSVSTLKIQRTQQEDSAVYLCASSVQGPGSYEQYFGPGTRLTVT.

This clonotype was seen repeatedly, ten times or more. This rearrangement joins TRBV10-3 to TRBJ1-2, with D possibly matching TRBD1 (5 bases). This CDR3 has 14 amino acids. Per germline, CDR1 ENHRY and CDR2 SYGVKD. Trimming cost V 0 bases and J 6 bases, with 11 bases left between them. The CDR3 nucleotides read TGTGCCATCAGTGAGTCTTCAGGGATTGATGGCTACACCTTC. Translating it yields CAISESSGIDGYTF.

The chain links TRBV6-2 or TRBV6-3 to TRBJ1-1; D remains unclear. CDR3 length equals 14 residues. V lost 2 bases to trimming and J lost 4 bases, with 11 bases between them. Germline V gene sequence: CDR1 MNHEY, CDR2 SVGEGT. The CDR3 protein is CASSYINSLTEAFF. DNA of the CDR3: TGTGCCAGCAGTTACATCAACAGCCTCACTGAAGCTTTCTTT.

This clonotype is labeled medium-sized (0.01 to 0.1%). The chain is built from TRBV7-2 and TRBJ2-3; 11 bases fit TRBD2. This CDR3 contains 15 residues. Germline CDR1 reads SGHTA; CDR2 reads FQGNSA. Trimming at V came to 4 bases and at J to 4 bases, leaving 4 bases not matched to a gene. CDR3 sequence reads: CASSSLAGAPDTQYF. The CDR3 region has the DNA TGTGCCAGCAGCTCACTAGCGGGAGCGCCAGATACGCAGTATTTT.

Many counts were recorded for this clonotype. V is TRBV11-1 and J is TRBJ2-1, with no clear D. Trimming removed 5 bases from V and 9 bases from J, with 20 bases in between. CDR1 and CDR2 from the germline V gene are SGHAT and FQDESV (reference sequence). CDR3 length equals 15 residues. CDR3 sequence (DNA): TGTGCCAGCAGCCCGACCCGGAGTCAGGCGGCTGAGCAGTTCTTC. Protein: CASSPTRSQAAEQFF.

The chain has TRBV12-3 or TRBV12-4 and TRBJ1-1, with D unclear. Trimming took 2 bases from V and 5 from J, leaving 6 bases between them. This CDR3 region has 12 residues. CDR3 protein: CASSLRRTEAFF. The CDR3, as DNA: TGTGCCAGCAGTTTACGTCGGACTGAAGCTTTCTTT.

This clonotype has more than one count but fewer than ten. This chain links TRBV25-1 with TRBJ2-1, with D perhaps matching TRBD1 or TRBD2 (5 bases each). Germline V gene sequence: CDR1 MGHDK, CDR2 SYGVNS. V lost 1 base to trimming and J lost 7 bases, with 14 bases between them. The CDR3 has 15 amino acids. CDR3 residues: CASSESMGVGNEQFF. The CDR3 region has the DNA TGTGCCAGCAGTGAATCAATGGGGGTAGGAAATGAGCAGTTCTTC.

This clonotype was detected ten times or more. CDR3 nucleotides: TGTGCCAGCAGCATAACGGGGGCCTCGGTGGAGCAGTACTTC. The encoded protein is CASSITGASVEQYF. This chain uses TRBV7-6 with TRBJ2-7; D is possibly TRBD1 or TRBD2 (6 bases each). The CDR3 has 14 residues. Trimming removed 5 bases at V and 7 bases at J, with 18 bases between. CDR1 is SGHVS, CDR2 FNYEAQ, per germline.

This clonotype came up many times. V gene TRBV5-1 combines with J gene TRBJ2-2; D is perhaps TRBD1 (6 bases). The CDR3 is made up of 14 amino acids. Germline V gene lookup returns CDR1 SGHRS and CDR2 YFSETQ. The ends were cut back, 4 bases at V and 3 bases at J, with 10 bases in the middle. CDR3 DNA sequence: TGCGCCAGCAGCCGGACAGTGGACACCGGGGAGCTGTTTTTT. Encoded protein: CASSRTVDTGELFF.

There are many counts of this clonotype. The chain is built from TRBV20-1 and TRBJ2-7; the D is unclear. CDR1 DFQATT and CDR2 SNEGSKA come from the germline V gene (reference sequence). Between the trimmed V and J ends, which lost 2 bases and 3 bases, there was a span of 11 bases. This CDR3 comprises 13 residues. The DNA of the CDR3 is TGCAGTGCTAGACATTCCAAGGGCTACGAGCAGTACTTC. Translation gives CSARHSKGYEQYF.